These 30 T cell receptor beta chains share one sample of origin, sequenced in a study of OX40 agonist ivuxolimab in advanced cancers. The library was generated by the immunoSEQ multiplex PCR assay. TCRdb holds this immuneACCESS table with in-frame rearrangements only. Some clones are missing; in checked studies, unresolved V genes explain under half, and the rest has no known cause. For this sample the table gives around 25,000 clones, of which 83% were detected only once. The ten most abundant clones make up 9.5% to 15% of the sample. This material consisted of CD4+ or CD8+ T cells sorted from blood, taken in a trial of the OX40 agonist ivuxolimab. Receptor source: an adult with an advanced solid tumor such as melanoma, head and neck, liver or kidney cancer.

This chain joins TRBV7-9 and TRBJ2-1; 7 nucleotides match TRBD2. The ends lost 3 bases at V and 2 bases at J; junction bases unmatched: 4. Germline loops: CDR1 SEHNR, CDR2 FQNEAQ (reference sequence). This CDR3 is 15 amino acids long. CDR3 loop: CASSLGRGTYNEQFF. The CDR3, as DNA: TGTGCCAGCAGCTTGGGGCGGGGGACCTACAATGAGCAGTTCTTC.

The chain recombines TRBV7-9 with TRBJ1-3, with D tentatively TRBD1 (6 bases). Trimming pared 5 bases from V and 3 bases from J, leaving 17 bases between. Germline CDR1 is SEHNR and CDR2 is FQNEAQ (reference sequence). This CDR3 has 16 residues. Written as DNA, the CDR3 is TGTGCCAGCAGCGGAACGGCAGGGGTTTTTGGAAACACCATATATTTT. Translating it yields CASSGTAGVFGNTIYF.

The chain joins TRBV7-9 to TRBJ1-2; D remains ambiguous. Deletions cut 1 base from V and 6 bases from J, with 0 bases between. The CDR3 spans 10 residues. Per germline, CDR1 SEHNR and CDR2 FQNEAQ (reference sequence). The CDR3 sequence is CASSLDGYTF. CDR3 in DNA: TGTGCCAGCAGCTTAGATGGCTACACCTTC.

The CDR3 region has the DNA TGCGCCAGCAGCCACTCCTTAGACACCTCCACAGATACGCAGTATTTT. Translated, it gives CASSHSLDTSTDTQYF. The gene calls are TRBV5-1 and TRBJ2-3; unclear D gene. Germline V gives CDR1 SGHRS, CDR2 YFSETQ. This CDR3 comprises 16 residues. Trimming left V 4 bases short and J 2 bases short, with 17 bases between. Looking up the rest from reference TRBV5-1 and TRBJ2-3 gives the full variable domain: KAGVTQTPRYLIKTRGQQVTLSCSPISGHRSVSWYQQTPGQGLQFLFEYFSETQRNKGNFPGRFSGRQFSNSRSEMNVSTLELGDSALYLCASSHSLDTSTDTQYFGPGTRLTVL.

The rearrangement links TRBV15 to TRBJ1-2; maybe TRBD1 (5 bases). Looked up from germline, CDR1 is LNHNV and CDR2 is YYDKDF (reference sequence). The CDR3 length is 13 residues. The V gene lost 0 bases and the J gene lost 8 bases, with 10 bases spanning the gap. The CDR3 nucleotides are TGTGCCACCAGCAGAGATTTAAGGGACGGCTACACCTTC. This encodes CATSRDLRDGYTF.

The rearrangement uses TRBV18 and TRBJ1-1; D is uncertain. CDR3 size: 16 residues. Germline V gives CDR1 KGHSH, CDR2 LQKENI. V lost 4 bases to trimming and J lost 1 base, with 16 bases between them. CDR3 amino acids: CASSQLLPKENTEAFF. CDR3 nucleotides: TGTGCCAGCTCACAACTACTACCAAAGGAGAACACTGAAGCTTTCTTT.

The chain combines TRBV4-1 with TRBJ2-7, with D possibly TRBD1 on 6 matching bases. The V and J ends lost 1 base and 5 bases respectively, with 12 bases between them. This CDR3 has 14 residues. Germline V gene data show CDR1 as MGHRA and CDR2 as YSYEKL. Written as DNA, the CDR3 is TGCGCCAGCAGCCAAGGGTCCAGGGGCAACGAGCAGTACTTC. Translating it yields CASSQGSRGNEQYF.

The chain has TRBV25-1 and TRBJ1-2; 10 bases are a match to TRBD1. The CDR3 sequence is 15 residues long. Germline V gives CDR1 MGHDK, CDR2 SYGVNS. V dropped 2 bases and J dropped 3; count of bases not matched to a gene: 3. Here the CDR3 DNA reads TGTGCCAGCAGTGAAGGGACAGGGGCCTACTATGGCTACACCTTC. Translated, it gives CASSEGTGAYYGYTF.

The CDR3 is CASSPSQGNEQYF. The CDR3 DNA follows: TGTGCCAGCAGTCCCTCACAGGGGAACGAGCAGTACTTC. This chain links TRBV27 with TRBJ2-7; 7 positions match TRBD1. With V trimmed by 5 bases and J by 5 bases, 6 bases remained unmatched. Germline V gene sequence: CDR1 MNHEY, CDR2 SMNVEV (reference sequence). The CDR3 covers 13 residues.

The chain employs TRBV13 and TRBJ2-7, with a possible D match to TRBD2 (6 bases). Trimming cost V 0 bases and J 2 bases, with 14 bases left between them. CDR1 and CDR2 (germline): PRHDT, FYEKMQ (reference sequence). The CDR3 sequence is 16 residues long. The CDR3 sequence: CASSLGPGWGAYEQYF. Here the CDR3 DNA reads TGTGCCAGCAGCTTAGGCCCTGGTTGGGGGGCCTACGAGCAGTACTTC.

V usage is TRBV6-5 and J usage is TRBJ2-7; 8 bases are a match to TRBD1. After removal of 4 bases from V and 0 bases from J, the junction contained 5 bases not matched to a gene. The germline V gene has CDR1 MNHEY and CDR2 SVGAGI. The CDR3 length is 15 residues. The CDR3 protein is CASSFGQGFSYEQYF. The CDR3 coding sequence is TGTGCCAGCAGTTTTGGACAGGGCTTCTCCTACGAGCAGTACTTC.

DNA of the CDR3: TGTGCCAGCAGCGTAGTTGGGCATAATTCACCCCTCCACTTT. This translates into CASSVVGHNSPLHF. This rearrangement joins TRBV6-6 to TRBJ1-6; no clear D. CDR1 and CDR2 (germline): MNHNY, SVGAGI (reference sequence). The CDR3 contains 14 residues. The V end lost 6 bases, the J end lost 5 bases, and 11 bases lay between the germline ends.

The chain combines TRBV6-5 with TRBJ1-2; possible D gene TRBD1, 6 bases. Germline V gives CDR1 MNHEY, CDR2 SVGAGI. Between the trimmed V and J ends, which lost 0 bases and 0 bases, there was a span of 11 bases. The CDR3 runs to 16 residues. The CDR3 DNA follows: TGTGCCAGCAGTTACTCGAGAGGGGGATCTAACTATGGCTACACCTTC. Encoded protein: CASSYSRGGSNYGYTF.

CDR3 amino acids: CASSINGDLEAFF. CDR3 nucleotide sequence: TGTGCCAGTAGTATCAACGGGGATCTTGAAGCTTTCTTT. The chain is built from TRBV19 and TRBJ1-1, with D hard to call. This CDR3 has 13 amino acids. The V and J ends lost 3 bases and 7 bases respectively, with 12 bases between them. The germline V gene has CDR1 LNHDA and CDR2 SQIVND (reference sequence).

J is TRBJ1-1 and V is TRBV6-6; D gene uncertain. CDR3 length equals 13 residues. Trimming took 2 bases from V and 5 from J, leaving 9 bases between them. The germline CDR1 and CDR2 sequences are MNHNY and SVGAGI (reference sequence). The CDR3 reads CASSYADLTEAFF. The CDR3 bases are TGTGCCAGCAGTTACGCGGATTTGACTGAAGCTTTCTTT.

This clone appeared once. In nucleotides, the CDR3 is TGTGCCAGCAGCACTATTGGTGGGAGGGAGACCCAGTACTTC. Translating it yields CASSTIGGRETQYF. The chain links TRBV7-7 to TRBJ2-5; D is perhaps TRBD2 (6 bases). This CDR3 region has 14 residues. The ends were cut back, 5 bases at V and 5 bases at J, with 15 bases in the middle. CDR1 and CDR2 (germline): SSHAT, FNYEAQ (reference sequence).

The J gene is TRBJ2-2, the V gene TRBV27, with a possible D match to TRBD1 (5 bases). This CDR3 spans 14 amino acids. Germline V gene sequence: CDR1 MNHEY, CDR2 SMNVEV (reference sequence). V was shortened by 7 bases and J by 3 bases, with 12 bases between the two germline ends. In DNA form, the CDR3 reads TGTGCCAGCAAAGGGGCCCCGTACACCGGGGAGCTGTTTTTT. Its translation is CASKGAPYTGELFF.

This sequence joins TRBV14 and TRBJ2-2; the D gene could be TRBD1 or TRBD2 (5 bases each). Germline lookup yields CDR1 SGHDN and CDR2 FVKESK. V was trimmed by 3 bases and J by 3 bases, leaving 11 bases between them. The CDR3 covers 15 residues. In nucleotides, the CDR3 is TGTGCCAGCAGCCACCGGGACGATTACACCGGGGAGCTGTTTTTT. It is translated as CASSHRDDYTGELFF. Full variable domain (outside the CDR3, taken from reference TRBV14 and TRBJ2-2): EAGVTQFPSHSVIEKGQTVTLRCDPISGHDNLYWYRRVMGKEIKFLLHFVKESKQDESGMPNNRFLAERTGGTYSTLKVQPAELEDSGVYFCASSHRDDYTGELFFGEGSRLTVL.

The gene calls are TRBV5-1 and TRBJ2-7; the D gene is possibly TRBD2 (5 bases). CDR1 and CDR2 from the germline V gene are SGHRS and YFSETQ. Trimming left V 4 bases short and J 2 bases short, with 16 bases between. The CDR3 has 15 amino acids. The CDR3 protein is CASSRGAPTAYEQYF. CDR3 DNA sequence: TGCGCCAGCAGCCGGGGAGCACCAACCGCCTACGAGCAGTACTTC.

V gene TRBV5-1 combines with J gene TRBJ2-7; D gene ambiguous. The CDR3 is made up of 16 amino acids. Looked up from germline, CDR1 is SGHRS and CDR2 is YFSETQ. V was shortened by 4 bases and J by 1 base, with 18 bases between the two germline ends. CDR3 region: CASSPHEQPGSYEQYF. As DNA, the CDR3 is TGCGCCAGCAGCCCGCATGAACAACCGGGTTCCTACGAGCAGTACTTC.

The chain has TRBV7-9 and TRBJ2-7, with a tentative D call TRBD1 (5 bases). The CDR3 is 18 amino acids. The germline CDR1 and CDR2 sequences are SEHNR and FQNEAQ (reference sequence). Trimming took 1 base from V and 3 from J, leaving 22 bases between them. Here the CDR3 DNA reads TGTGCCAGCAGCTTAGTTGTGGCAGGGCCACCTCCCCACTACGAGCAGTACTTC. Encoded protein: CASSLVVAGPPPHYEQYF.

The chain employs TRBV19 and TRBJ2-1; D is possibly TRBD1 or TRBD2 (5 bases each). V was trimmed by 6 bases and J by 10 bases, leaving 25 bases between them. Germline lookup yields CDR1 LNHDA and CDR2 SQIVND (reference sequence). The CDR3 is made up of 16 amino acids. CDR3 in amino acids: CASRSPPGTPAEEQFF. The CDR3 DNA reads TGTGCCAGTAGATCTCCCCCAGGGACCCCAGCGGAGGAGCAGTTCTTC.

This chain joins TRBV27 and TRBJ2-1, with 9 bases matching TRBD2. The V segment lost 2 bases and the J segment 1 base; nucleotides outside the gene matches: 9. This CDR3 region has 18 residues. CDR1 and CDR2 from the germline V gene are MNHEY and SMNVEV (reference sequence). CDR3 sequence (DNA): TGTGCCAGCAGTTTAAATGCGGGGGGGCAAGCGTCCTACAATGAGCAGTTCTTC. Translated: CASSLNAGGQASYNEQFF.

The V gene is TRBV7-2, the J gene TRBJ2-7; unclear D gene. The CDR3 totals 14 residues. The V gene lost 1 base and the J gene lost 4 bases, with 11 bases spanning the gap. Germline assignment: CDR1 SGHTA and CDR2 FQGNSA. The chain's CDR3 is CASSLGLTPYEQYF. In DNA form, the CDR3 reads TGTGCCAGCAGCTTAGGTCTAACACCATACGAGCAGTACTTC.

The J gene is TRBJ1-1, the V gene TRBV7-9; D ambiguous. Trimming removed 1 base from V and 7 bases from J, with 7 bases in between. Germline loops: CDR1 SEHNR, CDR2 FQNEAQ (reference sequence). CDR3 size: 12 residues. CDR3 amino acids: CASSLGGLEAFF. In DNA, the CDR3 is TGTGCCAGCAGCTTAGGCGGTCTTGAAGCTTTCTTT. The entire variable domain, with the rest obtained from reference TRBV7-9 and TRBJ1-1, is as follows: DTGVSQNPRHKITKRGQNVTFRCDPISEHNRLYWYRQTLGQGPEFLTYFQNEAQLEKSRLLSDRFSAERPKGSFSTLEIQRTEQGDSAMYLCASSLGGLEAFFGQGTRLTVV.

Relative to its sample, this clone is medium-sized. The sample contains more than one DNA sequence encoding this CDR3. The chain recombines TRBV19 with TRBJ1-6; D remains unclear. Germline V lookup: CDR1 LNHDA, CDR2 SQIVND (reference sequence). V was pared by 3 bases and J by 9 bases, with 12 bases between. This CDR3 is built from 14 residues. The CDR3 sequence: CASSMGGRGSPLHF. CDR3 nucleotide sequence: TGTGCCAGTAGTATGGGCGGCAGAGGTTCACCCCTCCACTTT.

The chain couples TRBV5-4 to TRBJ2-2; D gene unclear. V lost 4 bases and J lost 8, with 15 bases in between. Germline V CDR1 and CDR2: SGHNT, YYREEE (reference sequence). CDR3 length: 14 residues. CDR3 loop: CASSLPSGKGELFF. In DNA form, the CDR3 reads TGTGCCAGCAGCCTCCCCTCGGGTAAAGGGGAGCTGTTTTTT.

The table lists this clone with a count of one. J is TRBJ2-1 and V is TRBV19; tentative D call: TRBD2 (6 bases). Between the trimmed V and J ends, which lost 7 bases and 1 base, there was a span of 14 bases. The CDR3 runs 15 residues. Looked up from germline, CDR1 is LNHDA and CDR2 is SQIVND (reference sequence). The DNA for the CDR3 is TGTGCCAGTAACCCACGGGCGGGGTCCTACAATGAGCAGTTCTTC. Translated: CASNPRAGSYNEQFF.

This clone was seen a single time. This rearrangement joins TRBV4-1 to TRBJ1-1, with a possible D match to TRBD1 (5 bases). The CDR3 loop spans 13 amino acids. V gave up 3 bases and J gave up 8 bases, with 13 bases separating them. Germline values: CDR1 MGHRA, CDR2 YSYEKL. CDR3 in DNA: TGCGCCAGCAGCCACCACCCGGGGCAGGAAGCTTTCTTT. It specifies CASSHHPGQEAFF.

Here the CDR3 DNA reads TGTGCCAGCAGCCTCAGTAGCTCTGGAAACACCATATATTTT. This encodes CASSLSSSGNTIYF. The J gene is TRBJ1-3, the V gene TRBV7-8; D unclear. The CDR3 runs to 14 residues. CDR1 is SGHVS, CDR2 FQNEAQ, per germline. The V and J ends lost 5 bases and 0 bases respectively, with 8 bases between them.